This TCR beta chain was documented in a study of shared T cell receptors in the human thymus. The germline gives CDR1 MNHEY, CDR2 SMNVEV (reference sequence). The CDR3 is 14 amino acids. The ends lost 7 bases at V and 4 bases at J; junction bases unmatched: 9. Here immunoSEQ multiplex PCR was the method, and the copy in TCRdb shows in-frame clones only, minus some. The sample includes hundreds of thousands of clones, 87% of them seen just once. A further study also used this sample, focusing on human thymus T cells. That report notes: Thymus was obtained from resections taken during corrective heart surgery.

V is TRBV27 and J is TRBJ2-5, with 7 nucleotides matching TRBD1. Sequences were obtained from thymocytes. The clonotype originates from a boy in the first two years of life with a congenital heart defect. CDR3 in amino acids: CASKQDRLGETQYF. The CDR3 region has the DNA TGTGCCAGCAAACAGGACAGGCTGGGAGAGACCCAGTACTTC.